Shown below are 22 T cell receptor beta chains from a single sample sequenced in a study of shared clonotypes between healthy human individuals. Assay used: immunoSEQ multiplex PCR; TCRdb lists only in-frame clones, some missing. The sample gives approximately 1,500,000 clones, roughly 96% of which show up once; roughly 1.1% is in the top ten. The sample was naive CD4+ T cells sorted from blood. The subset here: CD45RA+ positively selected. The origin of the receptors is a man aged 30-40 years in good health.

The V gene is TRBV5-4, the J gene TRBJ1-1; 10 nucleotides align to TRBD1. Germline CDR1 is SGHNT and CDR2 is YYREEE (reference sequence). The CDR3 covers 14 residues. The junction had 2 bases not matched to a gene; V was cut back by 0 bases and J by 6 bases. The CDR3 DNA follows: TGTGCCAGCAGCTTGGGGGACAGGGGCGCTGAAGCTTTCTTT. This gives the protein CASSLGDRGAEAFF.

The rearrangement links TRBV7-9 to TRBJ1-1; a weak D match, TRBD1 (6 bases). This CDR3 spans 17 amino acids. Looked up from germline, CDR1 is SEHNR and CDR2 is FQNEAQ (reference sequence). Trimming pared 3 bases from V and 1 base from J, leaving 18 bases between. CDR3 DNA sequence: TGTGCCAGCAGCTTTCTACAGGGAGCCGGATGGAACACTGAAGCTTTCTTT. It codes for CASSFLQGAGWNTEAFF.

The rearrangement links TRBV5-1 to TRBJ2-7; D might be TRBD1 (5 bases). V was clipped by 4 bases and J by 1 base, with 9 bases between them. CDR3 length equals 13 residues. Germline CDR1 and CDR2: SGHRS and YFSETQ. In nucleotides, the CDR3 is TGCGCCAGCAGCGATGACAGTTCCTACGAGCAGTACTTC. It encodes CASSDDSSYEQYF.

J is TRBJ1-2 and V is TRBV6-1; no clear D. Trimming removed 2 bases at V and 8 bases at J, with 6 bases between. The CDR3 runs to 11 residues. Looked up from germline, CDR1 is MNHNS and CDR2 is SASEGT. CDR3 DNA sequence: TGTGCCAGCAGTGAAATTCTGGGCTACACCTTC. This gives the protein CASSEILGYTF.

The chain recombines TRBV6-1 with TRBJ1-1; 8 nucleotides align to TRBD1. After removal of 4 bases from V and 4 bases from J, the junction contained 5 bases not matched to a gene. The germline V gene has CDR1 MNHNS and CDR2 SASEGT. This CDR3 spans 14 amino acids. CDR3 DNA sequence: TGTGCCAGCAGTGGTGACAGGGGTTTCACTGAAGCTTTCTTT. It is translated as CASSGDRGFTEAFF.

The J gene is TRBJ2-1, the V gene TRBV7-9, with 9 bases fitting TRBD2. Germline trimming cut 5 bases from V and 3 bases from J; bases unmatched to any gene: 8. The CDR3 consists of 16 residues. The germline V gene has CDR1 SEHNR and CDR2 FQNEAQ (reference sequence). Here the CDR3 reads CASSPRLADIYNEQFF. In nucleotides, the CDR3 is TGTGCCAGCAGCCCGCGACTAGCGGATATCTACAATGAGCAGTTCTTC.

This chain uses TRBV18 with TRBJ2-7; D remains ambiguous. CDR3 size: 14 residues. Per the germline V gene, CDR1 is KGHSH and CDR2 is LQKENI. V was trimmed by 2 bases and J by 3 bases, leaving 11 bases between them. The CDR3 region is CASSPVDGNYEQYF. CDR3 DNA: TGTGCCAGCTCACCAGTGGACGGAAACTACGAGCAGTACTTC.

This clone showed up just a few times. The V call is TRBV7-6, the J call TRBJ2-1; 11 positions agree with TRBD2. The CDR3 is 17 amino acids. In germline, CDR1 is SGHVS, CDR2 FNYEAQ. V shed 1 base, J shed 4 bases, and the junction held 6 bases outside the gene matches. Here the CDR3 DNA reads TGTGCCAGCAGCTTAGGTACGGGACTAGCGGATTACAATGAGCAGTTCTTC. Translating gives CASSLGTGLADYNEQFF.

The rearrangement joins TRBV18 to TRBJ1-2; D not resolved. The CDR3 is 17 amino acids. The V gene's germline CDR1 is KGHSH and CDR2 LQKENI. Trimming took off 0 bases at V and 7 bases at J, with 21 bases between the two ends. This CDR3 is CASSPPPGPGLGSGYTF. As DNA, the CDR3 is TGTGCCAGCTCACCACCTCCTGGGCCAGGACTGGGCTCTGGCTACACCTTC.

The genes are TRBV10-1 and TRBJ2-3; 7 bases are a match to TRBD2. CDR1 and CDR2 from the germline V gene are WNHNN and SYGVQD (reference sequence). The CDR3 sequence is 14 residues long. V dropped 4 bases and J dropped 6; count of bases not matched to a gene: 7. CDR3 sequence reads: CASSVLRGGDTQYF. DNA for the CDR3: TGCGCCAGCAGTGTATTGAGGGGAGGGGATACGCAGTATTTT.

Comments on this clone: The sample carries other DNA sequences with the same CDR3. The rearrangement joins TRBV20-1 to TRBJ2-7; the D is unclear. V shed 3 bases and J shed 3 bases, with 6 bases lying between them. The CDR3 runs 11 residues. The germline gives CDR1 DFQATT, CDR2 SNEGSKA (reference sequence). CDR3 residues: CSASPGYEQYF. Here the CDR3 DNA reads TGCAGTGCTAGTCCGGGCTACGAGCAGTACTTC.

The chain employs TRBV5-1 and TRBJ2-3, with 7 bases that match TRBD2. V dropped 0 bases and J dropped 8; count of bases not matched to a gene: 3. Germline CDR1 and CDR2: SGHRS and YFSETQ. This CDR3 spans 13 amino acids. Written as DNA, the CDR3 is TGCGCCAGCAGCTTGGATGGGAGGGGTACGCAGTATTTT. It is translated as CASSLDGRGTQYF.

This clone was found a few times. The chain couples TRBV6-4 to TRBJ2-7; possibly TRBD1 or TRBD2 for D (5 bases each). Per the germline V gene, CDR1 is MRHNA and CDR2 is SNTAGT. V lost 3 bases, J lost 2 bases, and 14 bases lay in between. The CDR3 has 15 residues. The CDR3 coding sequence is TGTGCCAGCAGTGAGCGTCCGGGACCCACCTACGAGCAGTACTTC. This codes for CASSERPGPTYEQYF.

The rearrangement joins TRBV10-3 to TRBJ2-3; the D call may be TRBD1 or TRBD2 (5 bases each). Germline V gives CDR1 ENHRY, CDR2 SYGVKD. The V end lost 0 bases, the J end lost 4 bases, and 17 bases lay between the germline ends. This CDR3 is 17 amino acids long. CDR3 in amino acids: CAISESTPGLGADTQYF. The CDR3 DNA sequence: TGTGCCATCAGTGAGTCGACCCCGGGCTTGGGGGCAGATACGCAGTATTTT.

The J gene is TRBJ1-1, the V gene TRBV2; TRBD1 is a possible D gene (5 bases). Trimming cost V 8 bases and J 8 bases, with 12 bases left between them. CDR3 length: 11 residues. Per the germline V gene, CDR1 is SNHLY and CDR2 is FYNNEI. CDR3 in amino acids: CASGTGGEAFF. For the CDR3, the DNA is TGTGCCAGCGGAACAGGAGGAGAAGCTTTCTTT.

V usage is TRBV30 and J usage is TRBJ2-1, with 9 bases lining up with TRBD2. J lost 15 bases, V lost 1 base, and 10 bases had no gene match. The CDR3 totals 13 residues. The V gene's germline CDR1 is GTSNPN and CDR2 SVGIG (reference sequence). CDR3 protein: CAWSGPGLASGFF. In DNA, the CDR3 is TGTGCCTGGAGTGGCCCGGGACTAGCTTCGGGGTTCTTC.

The V and J genes are TRBV5-1 and TRBJ2-3; TRBD1 matches at 7 bases. Germline CDR1 and CDR2: SGHRS and YFSETQ. The ends lost 4 bases at V and 7 bases at J; junction bases unmatched: 9. The CDR3 has 14 residues. The CDR3: CASSRGQPMHTQYF. In nucleotides, the CDR3 is TGCGCCAGCAGCAGGGGACAGCCAATGCATACGCAGTATTTT. The variable domain in full, with the rest retrieved from reference TRBV5-1 and TRBJ2-3, is KAGVTQTPRYLIKTRGQQVTLSCSPISGHRSVSWYQQTPGQGLQFLFEYFSETQRNKGNFPGRFSGRQFSNSRSEMNVSTLELGDSALYLCASSRGQPMHTQYFGPGTRLTVL.

This clone occurred once. The gene calls are TRBV5-4 and TRBJ2-2; 7 positions agree with TRBD2. This CDR3 comprises 15 residues. In germline, CDR1 is SGHNT, CDR2 YYREEE (reference sequence). V was clipped by 5 bases and J by 4 bases; unmatched bases: 8. CDR3 sequence (DNA): TGTGCCAGCAGTCGAGCGGGGAGGTCCACCGGGGAGCTGTTTTTT. It codes for CASSRAGRSTGELFF.

The rearrangement joins TRBV30 to TRBJ1-5; TRBD1 is a possible D gene (5 bases). The CDR3 runs 16 residues. Germline V gene lookup returns CDR1 GTSNPN and CDR2 SVGIG (reference sequence). Trimming removed 3 bases at V and 0 bases at J, with 15 bases between. The CDR3 nucleotides are TGTGCCTGGAGCCCCTGGGGGAAGGATAGCAATCAGCCCCAGCATTTT. Its translation: CAWSPWGKDSNQPQHF.

The chain combines TRBV19 with TRBJ2-1; 8 positions agree with TRBD1. With 5 bases clipped from V and 3 bases from J, the junction kept 9 bases outside the gene matches. There are 16 residues in the CDR3. Per the germline V gene, CDR1 is LNHDA and CDR2 is SQIVND (reference sequence). CDR3 sequence (DNA): TGTGCCAGTAGTGCCAGACAGGGGACCCACTACAATGAGCAGTTCTTC. It yields the protein CASSARQGTHYNEQFF.

This chain connects TRBV6-5 to TRBJ2-7; the match to TRBD1 covers 7 bases. CDR1 is MNHEY, CDR2 SVGAGI, per germline. The CDR3 is made up of 15 amino acids. V was pared by 6 bases and J by 1 base, with 9 bases of the junction left unmatched. The CDR3: CASRAVTGKSYEQYF. The CDR3 bases are TGTGCCAGCAGGGCAGTGACAGGGAAATCCTACGAGCAGTACTTC.

The chain is built from TRBV7-6 and TRBJ2-2, with 9 bases lining up with TRBD2. The CDR3 is 16 amino acids. Germline assignment: CDR1 SGHVS and CDR2 FNYEAQ. J was trimmed by 6 bases and V by 5 bases; bases with no gene match: 10. The CDR3 DNA sequence: TGTGCCAGCAGCCTCTTAGCGGGAGAGGGTCCCGGGGAGCTGTTTTTT. Its translation is CASSLLAGEGPGELFF.